Below, 24 T cell receptor beta chains from the same sample are listed, as sequenced in a study of radiation and T cells in renal cell carcinoma. The time point here: baseline pretreatment blood. Treatment indicated: 15 Gy SBRT to primary tumor, nephrectomy 4 weeks later. Produced via immunoSEQ multiplex PCR; TCRdb's table is partial and in-frame only. The sample has tens of thousands of clones; roughly four fifths are singletons. This material consisted of blood, taken from a patient whose treatment included radiotherapy and nephrectomy. Source of these receptors: a woman in her 70s with renal cell carcinoma.

This clone was seen once. V is TRBV29-1 and J is TRBJ2-7, with TRBD1 matching over 10 bases. This CDR3 is built from 14 residues. The germline gives CDR1 SQVTM, CDR2 ANQGSEA. V gave up 5 bases and J gave up 0 bases; unmatched junction bases: 4. CDR3 coding DNA: TGCAGCGTTCAAGGACAGGGGGTCTCCTACGAGCAGTACTTC. Its protein is CSVQGQGVSYEQYF.

This clone has only a few counts. The V and J genes are TRBV27 and TRBJ1-2; D is possibly TRBD1 (5 bases). The CDR3 totals 15 residues. Between the trimmed V and J ends, which lost 6 bases and 5 bases, there was a span of 19 bases. Germline V gene lookup returns CDR1 MNHEY and CDR2 SMNVEV (reference sequence). CDR3 in DNA: TGTGCCAGCAGCCTTGGGTCGGGACTTCATTATGGCTACACCTTC. Translated: CASSLGSGLHYGYTF.

This chain uses TRBV4-3 with TRBJ2-2; D remains ambiguous. The CDR3 length is 15 residues. V shed 0 bases and J shed 6 bases, with 11 bases lying between them. Looked up from germline, CDR1 is LGHNA and CDR2 is YSLEER. CDR3 in amino acids: CASSQELTWSGELFF. For the CDR3, the DNA is TGCGCCAGCAGCCAAGAGTTGACGTGGTCCGGGGAGCTGTTTTTT.

The chain has TRBV6-6 and TRBJ2-3; the match to TRBD2 covers 9 bases. Per the germline V gene, CDR1 is MNHNY and CDR2 is SVGAGI (reference sequence). The junction had 6 bases not matched to a gene; V was cut back by 5 bases and J by 0 bases. There are 16 residues in the CDR3. The CDR3 DNA is TGTGCCAGCAGTCCCTATAGCGGGGGAAGCACAGATACGCAGTATTTT. As protein: CASSPYSGGSTDTQYF.

J is TRBJ2-7 and V is TRBV18; D unclear. Trimming took 8 bases from V and 3 from J, leaving 14 bases between them. The CDR3 spans 13 residues. Looked up from germline, CDR1 is KGHSH and CDR2 is LQKENI. In nucleotides, the CDR3 is TGTGCCAGCAAAAAGGACGTAAACTACGAGCAGTACTTC. Translating gives CASKKDVNYEQYF.

A word on this clone: A junction boundary mismatches the germline segment, possibly from a read error. V is TRBV5-6 and J is TRBJ1-1; D remains ambiguous. The CDR3 spans 14 residues. From germline, CDR1 is SGHDT and CDR2 YYEEEE. The chain's CDR3 is CASSLPYLNTETFF. CDR3 DNA: TGTGCCAGCAGCCTCCCCTACTTGAACACTGAAACTTTCTTT.

The chain has TRBV2 and TRBJ1-2; maybe TRBD1 (5 bases). The CDR3 totals 14 residues. In germline, CDR1 is SNHLY, CDR2 FYNNEI. Between the trimmed V and J ends, which lost 5 bases and 4 bases, there was a span of 14 bases. CDR3 sequence reads: CASSRGPETYGYTF. The CDR3 DNA sequence: TGTGCCAGCAGTCGGGGACCTGAGACCTATGGCTACACCTTC. The full variable domain, completed using reference TRBV2 and TRBJ1-2, is EPEVTQTPSHQVTQMGQEVILRCVPISNHLYFYWYRQILGQKVEFLVSFYNNEISEKSEIFDDQFSVERPDGSNFTLKIRSTKLEDSAMYFCASSRGPETYGYTFGSGTRLTVV.

This sequence joins TRBV7-8 and TRBJ1-4, with 9 bases identical to TRBD1. Germline values: CDR1 SGHVS, CDR2 FQNEAQ. The V segment lost 5 bases and the J segment 8 bases; nucleotides outside the gene matches: 6. This CDR3 is built from 14 residues. DNA of the CDR3: TGTGCCAGCAGCCAAACAGGGGGCCGGGAAAAACTGTTTTTT. Protein product: CASSQTGGREKLFF.

This chain joins TRBV9 and TRBJ2-7, with 7 bases aligning to TRBD2. The CDR3 is 14 amino acids. Losses at the gene ends were 3 bases for V and 2 bases for J; bases not matched to a gene: 5. Germline V CDR1 and CDR2: SGDLS, YYNGEE. This CDR3 is CASSASSGTYEQYF. CDR3 sequence (DNA): TGTGCCAGCAGCGCTTCTAGCGGCACCTACGAGCAGTACTTC.

The gene calls are TRBV5-6 and TRBJ1-2, with a weak D call TRBD1 (5 bases). The CDR3 runs to 14 residues. Germline values: CDR1 SGHDT, CDR2 YYEEEE. V was clipped by 1 base and J by 3 bases, with 10 bases between them. The CDR3 here is CASSLSGTHYGYTF. DNA for the CDR3: TGTGCCAGCAGCTTGAGCGGGACCCACTATGGCTACACCTTC.

The chain recombines TRBV6-6 with TRBJ1-5; 8 bases map to TRBD1. V shed 5 bases, J shed 7 bases, and the junction held 4 bases outside the gene matches. CDR1 is MNHNY and CDR2 is SVGAGI in the germline V gene (reference sequence). The CDR3 length is 13 residues. The CDR3 is CASSGQGSQPQHF. In DNA form, the CDR3 reads TGTGCCAGCAGTGGACAGGGATCCCAGCCCCAGCATTTT.

This clone occurred a few times. The CDR3 bases are TGCGCCAGCAGCCAAGATTTCGGGAGGGCCGCCGAGCAGTTCTTC. Amino acids: CASSQDFGRAAEQFF. The chain combines TRBV4-3 with TRBJ2-1; TRBD2 matches at 8 bases. The CDR3 extends over 15 amino acids. The junction had 8 bases not matched to a gene; V was cut back by 0 bases and J by 10 bases. Germline V gene sequence: CDR1 LGHNA, CDR2 YSLEER.

The V gene is TRBV7-2, the J gene TRBJ1-1; D is perhaps TRBD1 (6 bases). Trimming removed 2 bases at V and 4 bases at J, with 11 bases between. Looked up from germline, CDR1 is SGHTA and CDR2 is FQGNSA. This CDR3 contains 14 residues. As DNA, the CDR3 is TGTGCCAGCAGCTTAAGGCAGGGGTCCACTGAAGCTTTCTTT. Protein sequence: CASSLRQGSTEAFF.

This clone was counted only a few times. The sample contains more than one DNA sequence encoding this CDR3. CDR3 nucleotides: TGTGCCAGCAGCACCGCCCCCTGGGTCAGAAACGACTACGAGCAGTACTTC. The encoded protein is CASSTAPWVRNDYEQYF. J is TRBJ2-7 and V is TRBV7-8; D is unresolved. Germline CDR1 SGHVS, CDR2 FQNEAQ. V was shortened by 5 bases and J by 3 bases, with 23 bases between the two germline ends. CDR3 length: 17 residues.

This clone was found once. CDR3 nucleotides: TGTGCCAGCTCACCTAGATCCGGGACAGTATCTGAAGCTTTCTTT. Translation gives CASSPRSGTVSEAFF. The chain employs TRBV18 and TRBJ1-1; 7 positions match TRBD1. J lost 6 bases, V lost 3 bases, and 10 bases had no gene match. Germline CDR1 is KGHSH and CDR2 is LQKENI. The CDR3 is made up of 15 amino acids.

This chain joins TRBV19 and TRBJ1-2, with unresolved D. From germline, CDR1 is LNHDA and CDR2 SQIVND (reference sequence). Trimming cost V 3 bases and J 4 bases, with 9 bases left between them. The length of the CDR3 is 13 residues. CDR3 amino acids: CASSMDLRYGYTF. The CDR3 DNA sequence: TGTGCCAGTAGTATGGACCTGCGCTATGGCTACACCTTC.

This clone was counted a few times. The chain couples TRBV21-1 to TRBJ2-7; TRBD1, the D gene given by the table, was not confirmed from the DNA. TRBV21-1 is described as a pseudogene. This CDR3 region has 13 residues. The CDR3 here is CASSKDREYEQYF. The CDR3 DNA reads TGTGCCAGCAGCAAAGACAGGGAATACGAGCAGTACTTC.

This sequence joins TRBV7-6 and TRBJ2-5, with 8 bases lining up with TRBD1. With V trimmed by 4 bases and J by 6 bases, 4 bases remained unmatched. Germline V gene sequence: CDR1 SGHVS, CDR2 FNYEAQ. This CDR3 comprises 13 residues. The CDR3 DNA reads as TGTGCCAGCAGCTCCCGGGACAGGCAGACCCAGTACTTC. Residues: CASSSRDRQTQYF.

The V gene is TRBV10-1, the J gene TRBJ2-3, with 8 bases that match TRBD1. The germline CDR1 and CDR2 sequences are WNHNN and SYGVQD (reference sequence). The V segment lost 4 bases and the J segment 3 bases; nucleotides outside the gene matches: 0. This CDR3 comprises 13 residues. The CDR3: CASSGTGTDTQYF. The CDR3 nucleotides read TGCGCCAGCAGTGGGACAGGGACAGATACGCAGTATTTT.

The CDR3 loop reads CASSEAPASGGAPQETQYF. Here the CDR3 DNA reads TGTGCCAGCAGTGAAGCCCCTGCTAGCGGGGGGGCCCCCCAAGAGACCCAGTACTTC. The gene calls are TRBV6-1 and TRBJ2-5, with TRBD2 identical over 12 bases. The CDR3 runs to 19 residues. Germline CDR1 is MNHNS and CDR2 is SASEGT. Unmatched junction bases numbered 9, after V lost 0 bases and J lost 1 base.

The V gene is TRBV6-5, the J gene TRBJ2-5, with TRBD2 identical over 7 bases. Germline lookup yields CDR1 MNHEY and CDR2 SVGAGI. V was pared by 7 bases and J by 4 bases, with 6 bases of the junction left unmatched. CDR3 length equals 13 residues. CDR3 sequence reads: CASNQRGTETQYF. The CDR3 DNA sequence: TGTGCCAGCAACCAGCGGGGTACAGAGACCCAGTACTTC.

The J gene is TRBJ2-3, the V gene TRBV5-4; D tentatively reads TRBD1 or TRBD2 (5 bases each). The CDR3 runs 15 residues. The germline V gene encodes CDR1 SGHNT and CDR2 YYREEE (reference sequence). V dropped 0 bases and J dropped 3 bases, with 11 bases sitting between them. The DNA of the CDR3 is TGTGCCAGCAGCTTGGCAGGGACCCAAACAGATACGCAGTATTTT. It translates to CASSLAGTQTDTQYF.

This clone was counted a single time. The CDR3 nucleotides read TGTGCCAGCAGCTTGGATCTTAGCAATCAGCCCCAGCATTTT. Translating it yields CASSLDLSNQPQHF. The V gene is TRBV5-4, the J gene TRBJ1-5; D is unresolved. Germline V gene lookup returns CDR1 SGHNT and CDR2 YYREEE (reference sequence). The CDR3 covers 14 residues. Trimming cost V 0 bases and J 0 bases, with 4 bases left between them. Full variable domain (outside the CDR3, taken from reference TRBV5-4 and TRBJ1-5): ETGVTQSPTHLIKTRGQQVTLRCSSQSGHNTVSWYQQALGQGPQFIFQYYREEENGRGNFPPRFSGLQFPNYSSELNVNALELDDSALYLCASSLDLSNQPQHFGDGTRLSIL.

DNA for the CDR3: TGTGCCAGCAGTGAAGGGCTGAGGCCTAATTCACCCCTCCACTTT. Protein product: CASSEGLRPNSPLHF. The rearrangement links TRBV2 to TRBJ1-6; D call uncertain. The germline V gene has CDR1 SNHLY and CDR2 FYNNEI. The CDR3 contains 15 residues. Trimming shortened V by 1 base and J by 6 bases, and 10 bases separated the two germline ends.